Included here is one TCR beta chain sequence, with context. Its specific antigen is unknown. Per-base quality was not reported, and no clone a single base away is much larger than it. According to the germline V gene, CDR1 reads SGHAT and CDR2 reads FQNNGV. Inclusive of the bounding cysteine and phenylalanine, the CDR3 is 15 residues long. Kept here is only the CDR3 DNA, which spans 45 bases and is read in frame from base 1. Trimming removed 5 bases from V and 5 bases from J; the gene matches leave 6 bases unexplained. The data are from a study of blood T cell repertoires in COVID-19 (dated by TCRdb to about 2020). With respect to the entire study: The collaborator samples originated in the United States, Italy and Spain and spanned the acute and convalescent phases of COVID-19. The prospective study material was composed of cDNA or gDNA derived from T cells, B-cell-depleted T cells, or PBMCs. The dataset comprised deeply sampled blood TCRbeta repertoires from subjects exposed to, actively infected with, or recovered from COVID-19. The repertoires were released in a freely available public database intended as a resource for research on the immune response to SARS-CoV-2. The samples were drawn from two sources: the first 160 participants of the ongoing ImmuneRACE study, and 1,254 subjects contributed by 6 global collaborators. The sample metadata nearly always contained a de-identified subject ID, COVID-19 status, age in years and sex. Where available, HLA class I and class II types were obtained from metadata supplied by the sample provider rather than from assay-based typing. General conclusions and limits of the study: Clinical and demographic metadata were provided uncurated, with the amount varying by source and participant.

One collaborating source in Seattle enrolled patients while the patients were actively infected and followed the patients over time throughout the course of disease. Collaborating institutions collected whole blood in K2EDTA tubes following their own protocols. For TCRbeta analysis, collaborators shipped samples as frozen whole blood, isolated PBMCs, or DNA extracted from either of those sample types. TCRbeta CDR3 regions were amplified from genomic DNA by means of the immunoSEQ Assay, a bias-controlled multiplex PCR. Turning to the authors' computational methods: The number of nucleated cells in each sample was estimated from the amplification of reference gene primers within the assay. To quantify the absolute abundance of each unique TCRbeta CDR3 rearrangement, sequence reads were collapsed and filtered. Productive Simpson clonality was computed per sample as the square root of Simpson's diversity index over productive rearrangements. TCRdb took this table from immuneACCESS and kept in-frame rearrangements with V and J called. Such tables lack part of the clones; where checked against another copy, unresolved V genes explain under half of the gap, and the rest is unexplained. V and J calls and clone size are as listed in that table; D and trimming were resolved from the DNA. This sample is represented by just over 350,000 clones; 80% to 90% of them were singletons. The top ten constitute under 8.5% of the sample.

Sequencing was done on a sample of peripheral blood. The rearranged chain carries TRBV11-2 and TRBJ1-4; a stretch of 9 junction bases matches TRBD1. The sequence derives from an older woman with COVID-19, enrolled during active disease. CDR3 reads: CASSPWTGENEKLFF. The DNA reads as follows: TGTGCCAGCAGCCCCTGGACAGGGGAAAATGAAAAACTGTTTTTT.